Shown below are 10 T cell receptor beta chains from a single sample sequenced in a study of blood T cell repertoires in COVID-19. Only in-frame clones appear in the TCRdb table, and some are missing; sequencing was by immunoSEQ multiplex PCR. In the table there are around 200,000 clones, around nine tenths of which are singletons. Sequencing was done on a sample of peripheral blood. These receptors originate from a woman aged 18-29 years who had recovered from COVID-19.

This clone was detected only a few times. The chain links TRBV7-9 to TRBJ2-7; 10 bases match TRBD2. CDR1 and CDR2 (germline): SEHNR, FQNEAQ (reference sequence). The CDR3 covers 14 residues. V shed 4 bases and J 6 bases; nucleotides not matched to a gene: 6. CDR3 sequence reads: CASSSPVAGGEQYF. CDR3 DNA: TGTGCCAGCAGCTCTCCGGTAGCGGGGGGCGAGCAGTACTTC.

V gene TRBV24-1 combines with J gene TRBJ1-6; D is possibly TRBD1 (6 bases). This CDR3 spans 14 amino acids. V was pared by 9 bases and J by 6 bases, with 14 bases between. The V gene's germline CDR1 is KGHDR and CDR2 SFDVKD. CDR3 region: CATRGEGVNSPLHF. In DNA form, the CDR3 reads TGTGCCACCCGCGGGGAGGGGGTTAATTCACCCCTCCACTTT.

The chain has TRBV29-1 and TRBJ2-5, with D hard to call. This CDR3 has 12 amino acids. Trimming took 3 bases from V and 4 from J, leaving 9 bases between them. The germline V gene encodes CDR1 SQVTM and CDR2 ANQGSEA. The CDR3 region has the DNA TGCAGCGTTGACTACAGTGGAGAGACCCAGTACTTC. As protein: CSVDYSGETQYF.

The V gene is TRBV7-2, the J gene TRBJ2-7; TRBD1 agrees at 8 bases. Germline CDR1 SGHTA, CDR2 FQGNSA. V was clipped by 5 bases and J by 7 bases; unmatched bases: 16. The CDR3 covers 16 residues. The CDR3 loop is CASSAAPQGEVGEQYF. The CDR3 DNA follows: TGTGCCAGCAGCGCTGCACCACAGGGGGAAGTTGGGGAGCAGTACTTC. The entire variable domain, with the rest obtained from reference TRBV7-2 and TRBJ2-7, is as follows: GAGVSQSPSNKVTEKGKDVELRCDPISGHTALYWYRQSLGQGLEFLIYFQGNSAPDKSGLPSDRFSAERTGGSVSTLTIQRTQQEDSAVYLCASSAAPQGEVGEQYFGPGTRLTVT.

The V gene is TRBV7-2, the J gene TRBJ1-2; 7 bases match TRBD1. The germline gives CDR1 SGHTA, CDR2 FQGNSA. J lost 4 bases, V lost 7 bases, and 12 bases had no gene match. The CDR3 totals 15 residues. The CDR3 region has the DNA TGTGCCAGCACACTTCGACAGGGCACCTCCTATGGCTACACCTTC. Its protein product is CASTLRQGTSYGYTF.

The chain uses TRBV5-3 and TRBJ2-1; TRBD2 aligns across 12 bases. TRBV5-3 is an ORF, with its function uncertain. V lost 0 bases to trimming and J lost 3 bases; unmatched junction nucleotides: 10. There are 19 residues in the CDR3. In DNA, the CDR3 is TGTGCCAGAAGCTTGGGACTAGCGGGAGAACAAACGGTCTACAATGAGCAGTTCTTC. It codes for CARSLGLAGEQTVYNEQFF.

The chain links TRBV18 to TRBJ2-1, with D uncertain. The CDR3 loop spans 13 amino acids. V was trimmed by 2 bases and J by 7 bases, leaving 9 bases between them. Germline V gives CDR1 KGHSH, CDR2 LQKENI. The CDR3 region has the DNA TGTGCCAGCTCACCAGAGGTTGCGAATGAGCAGTTCTTC. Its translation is CASSPEVANEQFF.

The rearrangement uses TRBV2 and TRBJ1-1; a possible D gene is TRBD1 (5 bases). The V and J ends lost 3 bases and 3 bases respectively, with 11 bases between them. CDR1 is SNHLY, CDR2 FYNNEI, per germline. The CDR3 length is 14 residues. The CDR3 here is CASSEDTAYTEAFF. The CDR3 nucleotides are TGTGCCAGCAGTGAGGACACAGCGTACACTGAAGCTTTCTTT.

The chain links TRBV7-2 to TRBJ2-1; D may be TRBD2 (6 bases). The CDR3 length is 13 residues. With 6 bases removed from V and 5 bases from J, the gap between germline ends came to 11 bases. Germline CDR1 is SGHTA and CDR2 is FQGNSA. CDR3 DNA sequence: TGTGCCAGCAGAGCCGGGACTCACAATGAGCAGTTCTTC. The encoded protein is CASRAGTHNEQFF.

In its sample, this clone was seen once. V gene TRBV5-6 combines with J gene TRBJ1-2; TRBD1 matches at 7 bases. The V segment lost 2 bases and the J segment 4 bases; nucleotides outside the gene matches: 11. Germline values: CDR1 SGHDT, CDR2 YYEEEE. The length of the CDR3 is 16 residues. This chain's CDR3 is CASSFEGGGLGYGYTF. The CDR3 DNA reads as TGTGCCAGCAGCTTCGAAGGAGGGGGCCTTGGCTATGGCTACACCTTC.